This record looks at one T cell receptor beta chain sequence and its context. From germline, CDR1 is LNHDA and CDR2 SQIVND (reference sequence). The CDR3 covers 13 residues. Trimming left V 2 bases short and J 4 bases short, with 9 bases between. Original methodology: Quantification of nucleated cells was approximated via reference gene primer amplification. Libraries were prepared by immunoSEQ multiplex PCR; TCRdb keeps only in-frame clonotypes and omits some of them. V and J calls plus clone size are reproduced from that table; the DNA served to infer D and trimming. The sample contains 140,000 or so clones, 80% to 85% of which appear only once. This sample is part of a study of blood T cell repertoires in COVID-19. Study as a whole: COVID-19 samples collected from the United States, Italy and Spain covered acute and convalescent phases. Sources were T cells, B-cell-depleted T cells, or PBMCs; the material itself was cDNA or gDNA.

The sample comprised peripheral blood. This TCR was recovered from a human donor in a cohort sampled during active COVID-19. The chain recombines TRBV19 with TRBJ2-7; a possible D gene is TRBD2 (6 bases). The CDR3 bases are TGTGCCAGTAGTATAAATCGGGGGTACGAGCAGTACTTC. Its translation: CASSINRGYEQYF.